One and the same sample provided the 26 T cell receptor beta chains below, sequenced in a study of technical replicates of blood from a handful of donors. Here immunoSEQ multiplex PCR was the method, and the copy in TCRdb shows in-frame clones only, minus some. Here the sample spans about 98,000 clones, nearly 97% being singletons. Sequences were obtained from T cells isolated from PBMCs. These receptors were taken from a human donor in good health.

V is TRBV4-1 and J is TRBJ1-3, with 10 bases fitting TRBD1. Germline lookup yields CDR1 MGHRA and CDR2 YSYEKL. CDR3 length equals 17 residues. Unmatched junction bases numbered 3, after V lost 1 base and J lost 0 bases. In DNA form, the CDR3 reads TGCGCCAGCAGCCAAGGGACAGGGGGAATCTCTGGAAACACCATATATTTT. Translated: CASSQGTGGISGNTIYF.

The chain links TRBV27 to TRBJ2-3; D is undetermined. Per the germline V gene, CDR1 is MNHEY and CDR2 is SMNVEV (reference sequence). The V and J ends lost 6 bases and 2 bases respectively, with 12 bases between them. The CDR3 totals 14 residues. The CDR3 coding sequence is TGTGCCAGCAGCGGTATTGGTTACACAGATACGCAGTATTTT. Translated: CASSGIGYTDTQYF.

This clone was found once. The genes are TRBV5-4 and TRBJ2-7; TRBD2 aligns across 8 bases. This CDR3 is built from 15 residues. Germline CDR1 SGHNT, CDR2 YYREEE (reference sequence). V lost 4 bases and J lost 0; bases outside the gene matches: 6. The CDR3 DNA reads TGTGCCAGCAGCCCCGAGGGACTAGGCTCCTACGAGCAGTACTTC. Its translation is CASSPEGLGSYEQYF.

The CDR3 DNA follows: TGCGCCAGCAGTGGGGCTAGCGGGGGGTTTGGTGAGCAGTTCTTC. This codes for CASSGASGGFGEQFF. The chain links TRBV10-1 to TRBJ2-1; 11 positions agree with TRBD2. The V gene end was trimmed by 4 bases and the J gene end by 9 bases; junction bases not matched to a gene: 8. Germline CDR1 and CDR2: WNHNN and SYGVQD (reference sequence). The CDR3 runs 15 residues.

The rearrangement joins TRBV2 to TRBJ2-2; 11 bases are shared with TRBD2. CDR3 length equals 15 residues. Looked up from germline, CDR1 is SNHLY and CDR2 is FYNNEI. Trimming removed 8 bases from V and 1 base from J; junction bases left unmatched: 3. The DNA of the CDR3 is TGTGCCAGCGGGGGGACTAGCGGGAACACCGGGGAGCTGTTTTTT. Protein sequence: CASGGTSGNTGELFF.

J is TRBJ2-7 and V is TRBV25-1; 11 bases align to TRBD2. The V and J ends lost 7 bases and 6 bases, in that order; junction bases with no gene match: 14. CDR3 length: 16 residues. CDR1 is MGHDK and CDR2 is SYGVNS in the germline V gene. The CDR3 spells CASTQGLAAPGGEQYF. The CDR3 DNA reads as TGTGCCAGCACCCAGGGACTAGCGGCTCCCGGGGGCGAGCAGTACTTC.

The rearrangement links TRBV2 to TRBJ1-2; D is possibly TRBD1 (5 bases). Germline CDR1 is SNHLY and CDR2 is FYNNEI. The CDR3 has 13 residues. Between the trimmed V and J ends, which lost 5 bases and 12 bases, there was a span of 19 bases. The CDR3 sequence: CASSLVVPGRDTF. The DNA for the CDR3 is TGTGCCAGCAGTTTGGTGGTACCAGGCAGGGACACCTTC.

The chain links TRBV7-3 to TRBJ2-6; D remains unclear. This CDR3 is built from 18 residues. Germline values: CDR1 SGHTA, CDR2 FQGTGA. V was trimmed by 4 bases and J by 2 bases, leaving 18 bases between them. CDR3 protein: CASSSTNPTFAGANVLTF. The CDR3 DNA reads TGTGCCAGCAGCTCTACTAACCCCACATTTGCTGGGGCCAACGTCCTGACTTTC.

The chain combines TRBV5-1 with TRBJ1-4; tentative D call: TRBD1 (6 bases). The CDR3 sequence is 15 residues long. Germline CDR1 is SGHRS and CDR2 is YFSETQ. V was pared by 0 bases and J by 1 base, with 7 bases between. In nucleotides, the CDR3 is TGCGCCAGCAGCTTGGAACAGGGAACTAATGAAAAACTGTTTTTT. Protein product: CASSLEQGTNEKLFF.

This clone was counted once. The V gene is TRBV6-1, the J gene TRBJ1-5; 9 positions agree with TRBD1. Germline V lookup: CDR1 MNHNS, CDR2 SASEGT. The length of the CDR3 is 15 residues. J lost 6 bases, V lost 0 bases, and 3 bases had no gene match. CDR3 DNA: TGTGCCAGCAGTGAAGCAGGGACAGGGATTCAGCCCCAGCATTTT. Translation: CASSEAGTGIQPQHF.

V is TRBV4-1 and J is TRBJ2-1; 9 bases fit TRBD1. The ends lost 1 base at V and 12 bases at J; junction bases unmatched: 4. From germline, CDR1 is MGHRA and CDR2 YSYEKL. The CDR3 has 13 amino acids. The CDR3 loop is CASSQVPGQGQFF. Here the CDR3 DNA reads TGCGCCAGCAGCCAAGTCCCGGGACAGGGGCAGTTCTTC.

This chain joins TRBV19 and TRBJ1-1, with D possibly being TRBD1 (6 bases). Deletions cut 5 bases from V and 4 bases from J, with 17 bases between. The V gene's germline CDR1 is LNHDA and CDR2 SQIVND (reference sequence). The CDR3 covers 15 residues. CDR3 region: CASSPRQDSVTEAFF. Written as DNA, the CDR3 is TGTGCCAGTAGTCCACGACAGGATTCCGTCACTGAAGCTTTCTTT.

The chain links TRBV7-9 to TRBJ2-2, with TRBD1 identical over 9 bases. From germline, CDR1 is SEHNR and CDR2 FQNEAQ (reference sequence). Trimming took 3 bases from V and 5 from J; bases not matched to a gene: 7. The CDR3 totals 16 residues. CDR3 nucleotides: TGTGCCAGCAGCTTTCCTCAGGGACAGGGAACCGGGGAGCTGTTTTTT. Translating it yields CASSFPQGQGTGELFF. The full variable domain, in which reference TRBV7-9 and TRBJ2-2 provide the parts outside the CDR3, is DTGVSQNPRHKITKRGQNVTFRCDPISEHNRLYWYRQTLGQGPEFLTYFQNEAQLEKSRLLSDRFSAERPKGSFSTLEIQRTEQGDSAMYLCASSFPQGQGTGELFFGEGSRLTVL.

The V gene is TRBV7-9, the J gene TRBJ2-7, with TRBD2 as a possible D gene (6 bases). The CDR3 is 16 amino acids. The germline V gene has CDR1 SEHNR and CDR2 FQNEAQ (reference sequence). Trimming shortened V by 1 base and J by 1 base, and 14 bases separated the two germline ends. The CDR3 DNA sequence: TGTGCCAGCAGCTTAGGTTTGGGGACTGAGTCCTACGAGCAGTACTTC. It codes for CASSLGLGTESYEQYF. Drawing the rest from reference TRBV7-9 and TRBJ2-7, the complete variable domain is DTGVSQNPRHKITKRGQNVTFRCDPISEHNRLYWYRQTLGQGPEFLTYFQNEAQLEKSRLLSDRFSAERPKGSFSTLEIQRTEQGDSAMYLCASSLGLGTESYEQYFGPGTRLTVT.

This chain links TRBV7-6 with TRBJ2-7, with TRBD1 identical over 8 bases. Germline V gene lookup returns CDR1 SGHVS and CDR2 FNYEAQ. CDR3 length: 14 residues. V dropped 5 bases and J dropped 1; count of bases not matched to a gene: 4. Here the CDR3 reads CASSVGTGSYEQYF. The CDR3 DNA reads TGTGCCAGCAGCGTCGGGACAGGATCCTACGAGCAGTACTTC.

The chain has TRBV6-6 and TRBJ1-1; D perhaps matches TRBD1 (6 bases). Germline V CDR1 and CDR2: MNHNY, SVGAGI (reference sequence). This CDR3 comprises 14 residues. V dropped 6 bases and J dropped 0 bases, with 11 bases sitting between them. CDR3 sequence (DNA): TGTGCCAGCAGAGAGACAGGAATGAACACTGAAGCTTTCTTT. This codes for CASRETGMNTEAFF.

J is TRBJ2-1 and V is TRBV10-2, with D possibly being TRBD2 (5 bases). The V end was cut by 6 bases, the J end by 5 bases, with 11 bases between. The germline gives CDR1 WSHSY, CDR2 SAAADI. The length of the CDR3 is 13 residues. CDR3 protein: CASSPTGNNEQFF. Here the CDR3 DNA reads TGCGCCAGCAGCCCTACCGGGAACAATGAGCAGTTCTTC.

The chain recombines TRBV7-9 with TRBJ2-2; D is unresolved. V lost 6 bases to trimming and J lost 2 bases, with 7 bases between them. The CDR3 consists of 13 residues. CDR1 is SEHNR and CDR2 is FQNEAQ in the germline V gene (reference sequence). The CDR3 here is CASSNRNTGELFF. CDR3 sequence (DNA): TGTGCCAGCAGTAACAGAAACACCGGGGAGCTGTTTTTT.

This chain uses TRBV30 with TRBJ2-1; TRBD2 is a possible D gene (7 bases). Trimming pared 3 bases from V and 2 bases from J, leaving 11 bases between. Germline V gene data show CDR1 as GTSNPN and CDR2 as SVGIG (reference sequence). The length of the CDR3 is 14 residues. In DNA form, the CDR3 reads TGTGCCTGGAGCGAGGGGGGGGCCTACAATGAGCAGTTCTTC. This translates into CAWSEGGAYNEQFF.

CDR3 nucleotides: TGTGCCAGCACAGTAGGACAAATCTACAATGAGCAGTTCTTC. It encodes CASTVGQIYNEQFF. J is TRBJ2-1 and V is TRBV19; maybe TRBD1 (5 bases). Trimming took off 9 bases at V and 3 bases at J, with 15 bases between the two ends. CDR1 and CDR2 (germline): LNHDA, SQIVND (reference sequence). The CDR3 runs to 14 residues.

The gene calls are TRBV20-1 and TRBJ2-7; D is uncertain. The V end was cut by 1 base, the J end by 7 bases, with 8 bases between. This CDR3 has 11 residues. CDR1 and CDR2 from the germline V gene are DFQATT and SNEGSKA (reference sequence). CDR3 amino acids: CSARAVTEQYF. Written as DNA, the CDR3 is TGCAGTGCTAGAGCTGTGACAGAGCAGTACTTC.

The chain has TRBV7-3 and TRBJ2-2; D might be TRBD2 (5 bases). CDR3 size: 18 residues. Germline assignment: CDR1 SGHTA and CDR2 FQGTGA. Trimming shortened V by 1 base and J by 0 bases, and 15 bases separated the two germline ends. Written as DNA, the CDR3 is TGTGCCAGCAGCTTAAACCCCAGAGGAGGTGCGAACACCGGGGAGCTGTTTTTT. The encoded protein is CASSLNPRGGANTGELFF.

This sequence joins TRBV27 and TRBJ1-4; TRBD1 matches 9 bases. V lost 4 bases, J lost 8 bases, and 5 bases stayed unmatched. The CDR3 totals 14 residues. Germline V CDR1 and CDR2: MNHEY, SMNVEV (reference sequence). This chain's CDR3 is CASSSGQGNEKLFF. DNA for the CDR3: TGTGCCAGCAGTTCAGGACAGGGGAACGAAAAACTGTTTTTT.

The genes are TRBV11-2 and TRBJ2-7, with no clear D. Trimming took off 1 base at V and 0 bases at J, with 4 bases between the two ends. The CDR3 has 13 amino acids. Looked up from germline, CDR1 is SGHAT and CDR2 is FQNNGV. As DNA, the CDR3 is TGTGCCAGCAGCTTAGGTCGCTCCTACGAGCAGTACTTC. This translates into CASSLGRSYEQYF.

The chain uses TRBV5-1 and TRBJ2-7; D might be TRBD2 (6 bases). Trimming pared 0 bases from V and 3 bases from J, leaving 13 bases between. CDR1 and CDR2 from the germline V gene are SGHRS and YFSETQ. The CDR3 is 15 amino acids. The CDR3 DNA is TGCGCCAGCAGCTTGGGTCGGGAGTCTGACTACGAGCAGTACTTC. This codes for CASSLGRESDYEQYF.

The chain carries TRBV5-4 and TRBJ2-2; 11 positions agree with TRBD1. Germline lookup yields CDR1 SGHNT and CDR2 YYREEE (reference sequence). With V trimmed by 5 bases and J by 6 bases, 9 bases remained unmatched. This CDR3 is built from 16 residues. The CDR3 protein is CASRQSDRGLAGELFF. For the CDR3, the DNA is TGTGCCAGCAGGCAATCGGACAGGGGGCTGGCCGGGGAGCTGTTTTTT.